A selection of T cell receptor beta chains follows, all from one sample in a study of blood T cell repertoires in COVID-19. TCRdb's table, derived via immunoSEQ multiplex PCR, lists solely in-frame clones and lacks some. The data show 200,000 or so clones, approximately 91% seen once. The specimen sequenced was peripheral blood. Receptor source: a man between 65 and 85 years old with active or convalescent COVID-19. The CDR3 runs from the conserved cysteine through the conserved F or W. The order of the fields is D gene, clone size, J gene, V gene, CDR3 protein, CDR3 DNA. The D gene is left open where the match is weak. For some rows the clone size is stated as once, few or many, or as a class when expanded; others skip it.

TRBD1	.	TRBJ1-1	TRBV6-6	CASSYGNRGVNTEAFF	TGTGCCAGCAGTTACGGGAACAGGGGAGTGAACACTGAAGCTTTCTTT
TRBD1	.	TRBJ2-1	TRBV6-4	CASSDYGTDPYNEQFF	TGTGCCAGCAGTGACTATGGGACAGACCCCTACAATGAGCAGTTCTTC
.	.	TRBJ1-2	TRBV27	CASSLSGARIPNYGYTF	TGTGCCAGCAGTTTATCAGGGGCCCGAATCCCTAACTATGGCTACACCTTC
.	.	TRBJ1-3	TRBV20-1	CSASRGLTSGNTIYF	TGCAGTGCTAGTAGGGGTCTCACCTCTGGAAACACCATATATTTT
TRBD1	.	TRBJ2-3	TRBV14	CASSQGGQGAADTQYF	TGTGCCAGCAGCCAAGGGGGACAGGGGGCCGCAGATACGCAGTATTTT
TRBD2	.	TRBJ2-3	TRBV2	CASTYKTSGTDTQYF	TGTGCCAGCACTTATAAGACTAGCGGCACAGATACGCAGTATTTT
.	.	TRBJ1-1	TRBV5-1	CASSHNSGTTTEAFF	TGCGCCAGCAGCCATAATTCCGGGACAACGACTGAAGCTTTCTTT
.	.	TRBJ1-1	TRBV28	CASSPYAGGVTEAFF	TGTGCCAGCAGCCCCTATGCGGGGGGCGTGACTGAAGCTTTCTTT
TRBD1	.	TRBJ1-6	TRBV24-1	CATSDSRDRANSPLHF	TGTGCCACCAGTGATTCCCGGGACAGGGCAAATTCACCCCTCCACTTT
.	.	TRBJ1-1	TRBV14	CASRNSERAALAGNMNTEAFF	TGTGCCAGCAGAAATTCAGAGAGGGCGGCCCTCGCGGGAAACATGAACACTGAAGCTTTCTTT
.	.	TRBJ1-5	TRBV6-6	CASSEQDQPQHF	TGTGCCAGCAGCGAACAGGATCAGCCCCAGCATTTT
TRBD1	few	TRBJ2-7	TRBV28	CASSLSFPGQLYEQYF	TGTGCCAGCAGTTTATCGTTTCCGGGACAGCTCTACGAGCAGTACTTC
.	.	TRBJ1-4	TRBV3-1/TRBV3-2	CASSQGFRGERGEKLFF	TGTGCCAGCAGCCAAGGATTCAGGGGCGAACGGGGCGAAAAACTGTTTTTT
.	.	TRBJ2-1	TRBV27	CASSRGVSSYNEQFF	TGTGCCAGCAGTCGCGGGGTTTCCTCCTACAATGAGCAGTTCTTC
TRBD2	.	TRBJ2-2	TRBV5-1	CASSALLAGTGELFF	TGCGCCAGCAGCGCCCTCCTAGCGGGCACCGGGGAGCTGTTTTTT
.	few	TRBJ1-3	TRBV11-3	CASSRDSLSGNTIYF	TGTGCCAGCAGCCGCGACAGCCTCTCTGGAAACACCATATATTTT
.	.	TRBJ1-6	TRBV4-3	CASSQDSISLHF	TGCGCCAGCAGCCAAGATAGCATCTCCCTCCACTTT
TRBD2	.	TRBJ2-3	TRBV9	CASSVGQGGTDTQYF	TGTGCCAGCAGCGTAGGGCAGGGAGGGACAGATACGCAGTATTTT
.	.	TRBJ1-5	TRBV12-3/TRBV12-4	CASSFGGSQPQHF	TGTGCCAGCAGCTTCGGGGGGAGTCAGCCCCAGCATTTT
.	.	TRBJ2-1	TRBV6-2/TRBV6-3	CASSQLGGLSSYNEQFF	TGTGCCAGCAGTCAACTGGGTGGGCTGAGCTCCTACAATGAGCAGTTCTTC
.	.	TRBJ1-2	TRBV3-1/TRBV3-2	CASSLPPRGNYGYTF	TGTGCCAGCAGCCTTCCACCGCGAGGGAACTATGGCTACACCTTC
TRBD2	.	TRBJ2-1	TRBV7-2	CASRGLAELKQFF	TGTGCCAGCAGGGGACTAGCGGAGTTGAAGCAGTTCTTC
TRBD1	once	TRBJ1-5	TRBV6-4	CASSGTGHFRNLNQPQHF	TGTGCCAGCAGTGGGACAGGGCATTTTAGGAACCTCAATCAGCCCCAGCATTTT
.	.	TRBJ2-1	TRBV4-3	CASSQEGRTSSYNEQFF	TGCGCCAGCAGCCAAGAAGGGCGTACTAGCTCCTACAATGAGCAGTTCTTC
.	.	TRBJ2-5	TRBV2	CASSEFRAETQYF	TGTGCCAGCAGTGAATTCAGGGCGGAGACCCAGTACTTC
.	.	TRBJ2-7	TRBV9	CASSAEQGPVYEQYF	TGTGCCAGCAGCGCAGAACAGGGTCCTGTATACGAGCAGTACTTC
.	.	TRBJ2-2	TRBV19	CASSTSQGFTGELFF	TGTGCCAGTAGTACATCACAGGGATTCACCGGGGAGCTGTTTTTT
.	.	TRBJ1-5	TRBV5-1	CASSSNPNQPQHF	TGCGCCAGCAGTTCAAATCCCAATCAGCCCCAGCATTTT
TRBD1	.	TRBJ2-2	TRBV3-1/TRBV3-2	CASSPGQDTGELFF	TGTGCCAGCAGCCCCGGACAGGACACCGGGGAGCTGTTTTTT
TRBD1	once	TRBJ1-1	TRBV6-2/TRBV6-3	CASSGHRGPDTEAFF	TGTGCCAGCAGTGGCCACAGGGGGCCGGACACTGAAGCTTTCTTT
.	.	TRBJ1-6	TRBV6-5	CASSYTAGTGSPLHF	TGTGCCAGCAGTTACACGGCAGGGACTGGTTCACCCCTCCACTTT
.	.	TRBJ1-3	TRBV9	CASSVRGGGTIYF	TGTGCCAGCAGCGTAAGGGGGGGTGGCACCATATATTTT
TRBD1	once	TRBJ2-1	TRBV29-1	CSVAGGQSSYNEQFF	TGCAGCGTGGCTGGGGGACAGAGCTCCTACAATGAGCAGTTCTTC
TRBD1	.	TRBJ2-7	TRBV2	CASSSTDRGRKNEQYF	TGTGCCAGCAGTTCAACAGACAGGGGACGGAAGAACGAGCAGTACTTC
.	.	TRBJ2-1	TRBV7-8	CASSLVSGQLISYNEQFF	TGTGCCAGCAGCTTAGTTTCCGGACAACTCATATCCTACAATGAGCAGTTCTTC
.	once	TRBJ1-4	TRBV28	CASRSGGARDEKLFF	TGTGCCAGCAGGAGTGGGGGGGCGCGGGATGAAAAACTGTTTTTT
.	.	TRBJ1-2	TRBV7-2	CAAAPRVQANYGYTF	TGTGCCGCAGCTCCCCGGGTCCAAGCTAACTATGGCTACACCTTC
.	.	TRBJ2-3	TRBV12-3/TRBV12-4	CASVAGSTDTQYF	TGTGCCAGCGTGGCGGGAAGCACAGATACGCAGTATTTT
.	once	TRBJ1-5	TRBV5-6	CASSRRGDQPQHF	TGTGCCAGCAGCCGGCGGGGGGACCAGCCCCAGCATTTT
.	.	TRBJ1-2	TRBV10-1	CASSEAVWGEAPDYGYTF	TGCGCCAGCAGTGAGGCAGTTTGGGGGGAGGCCCCGGATTATGGCTACACCTTC
TRBD1	.	TRBJ2-5	TRBV28	CASSFSGTAQQETQYF	TGTGCCAGCAGCTTCTCCGGGACAGCGCAACAAGAGACCCAGTACTTC
.	.	TRBJ1-6	TRBV16	CASRWGQILSPLHF	TGTGCCAGCAGATGGGGACAAATACTCTCACCCCTCCACTTT